One sample yielded the 30 T cell receptor beta chains listed below, sequenced in a study of radiation and T cells in renal cell carcinoma. Generated by immunoSEQ multiplex PCR, the TCRdb table keeps only in-frame clones and is missing some. This sample has 100,000 to 150,000 clones, with around 84% found just once. Described time point: baseline pretreatment blood. The treatment here: 15 Gy SBRT to primary tumor, nephrectomy 4 weeks later. Material: blood, obtained from a patient whose treatment included radiotherapy and nephrectomy. These receptors came from a woman aged 60-70 years with renal cell carcinoma.

V and J are TRBV18 and TRBJ2-5; 7 bases align to TRBD1. Germline assignment: CDR1 KGHSH and CDR2 LQKENI. V lost 6 bases and J lost 4; bases outside the gene matches: 5. There are 13 residues in the CDR3. The CDR3 region has the DNA TGTGCCAGCTCGCAGGGGGTCCGAGAGACCCAGTACTTC. Protein sequence: CASSQGVRETQYF.

CDR3 bases: TGCGCCAGCAGCGTGTCCGGGACAGGTGGTTCACCCCTCCACTTT. Its translation: CASSVSGTGGSPLHF. V is TRBV5-1 and J is TRBJ1-6, with 8 bases identical to TRBD1. The CDR3 is 15 residues long. Germline assignment: CDR1 SGHRS and CDR2 YFSETQ. V gave up 4 bases and J gave up 9 bases; unmatched junction bases: 9.

This rearrangement joins TRBV21-1 to TRBJ1-1; the D segment call TRBD1 is taken from the table without a DNA check. TRBV21-1 is reported as a pseudogene. This CDR3 spans 16 amino acids. The DNA of the CDR3 is TGTGCCAGCAGCAAGTGTACGGACAGGGGGTTCGCTGAAGCTTTCTTT. Translating gives CASSKCTDRGFAEAFF.

CDR3 in amino acids: CASSLVDRAYYGYTF. In DNA, the CDR3 is TGTGCCAGCAGCTTAGTGGACAGGGCGTACTATGGCTACACCTTC. This rearrangement joins TRBV7-8 to TRBJ1-2; TRBD1 aligns across 8 bases. The CDR3 consists of 15 residues. J lost 3 bases, V lost 1 base, and 4 bases had no gene match. From germline, CDR1 is SGHVS and CDR2 FQNEAQ.

The J gene is TRBJ2-6, the V gene TRBV2; D uncertain. Trimming took off 5 bases at V and 0 bases at J, with 5 bases between the two ends. The CDR3 extends over 14 amino acids. The germline gives CDR1 SNHLY, CDR2 FYNNEI. In DNA form, the CDR3 reads TGTGCCAGCAGTCGGAACTCTGGGGCCAACGTCCTGACTTTC. Amino acid sequence: CASSRNSGANVLTF.

The V call is TRBV13, the J call TRBJ1-1; TRBD1 might be the D (6 bases). Germline CDR1 PRHDT, CDR2 FYEKMQ (reference sequence). This CDR3 spans 15 amino acids. Trimming took 4 bases from V and 2 from J, leaving 14 bases between them. Here the CDR3 reads CASSSTGPLNTEAFF. In nucleotides, the CDR3 is TGTGCCAGCAGCTCGACAGGCCCCCTAAACACTGAAGCTTTCTTT.

V usage is TRBV5-1 and J usage is TRBJ1-2, with D possibly TRBD1 on 5 matching bases. Germline V gene sequence: CDR1 SGHRS, CDR2 YFSETQ. This CDR3 is 13 amino acids long. V dropped 4 bases and J dropped 8 bases, with 15 bases sitting between them. The CDR3 region is CASSGGGNLGYTF. CDR3 nucleotide sequence: TGCGCCAGCAGCGGCGGGGGGAATCTAGGCTACACCTTC.

The J gene is TRBJ1-6, the V gene TRBV19; no clear D gene. The CDR3 is made up of 15 amino acids. V lost 7 bases to trimming and J lost 0 bases, with 10 bases between them. CDR1 and CDR2 from the germline V gene are LNHDA and SQIVND (reference sequence). CDR3 sequence reads: CASTAGSSYNSPLHF. For the CDR3, the DNA is TGTGCCAGTACCGCGGGGAGCTCCTATAATTCACCCCTCCACTTT.

CDR3 residues: CASSYGTGGYEQYF. CDR3 nucleotide sequence: TGTGCCAGCAGTTATGGGACAGGGGGCTACGAGCAGTACTTC. The rearrangement joins TRBV6-5 to TRBJ2-7; 11 bases align to TRBD1. The CDR3 is 14 residues long. CDR1 is MNHEY, CDR2 SVGAGI, per germline. Trimming took 3 bases from V and 3 from J; bases not matched to a gene: 1.

The V and J genes are TRBV12-2 and TRBJ1-5. TRBV12-2 is described as a pseudogene. The CDR3 has 19 residues. The CDR3 DNA follows: TGTGCAAGTCGCTTAGAGTCTAGGCCGGCAGAGCATAGCAATCAGCCCCAGCATTTT. Translation gives CASRLESRPAEHSNQPQHF.

V and J are TRBV10-1 and TRBJ2-5; perhaps D is TRBD1 or TRBD2 (6 bases each). The V end lost 3 bases, the J end lost 5 bases, and 13 bases lay between the germline ends. Germline lookup yields CDR1 WNHNN and CDR2 SYGVQD (reference sequence). The CDR3 is made up of 14 amino acids. CDR3 sequence reads: CASSDGGAGETQYF. CDR3 bases: TGCGCCAGCAGTGACGGGGGCGCGGGTGAGACCCAGTACTTC.

The chain has TRBV5-6 and TRBJ2-5; 9 nucleotides agree with TRBD1. Germline CDR1 is SGHDT and CDR2 is YYEEEE. V lost 3 bases to trimming and J lost 13 bases; unmatched junction nucleotides: 16. This CDR3 comprises 15 residues. As DNA, the CDR3 is TGTGCCAGCAGCTCAGGGACAGGGACCTACAACCCTTCGTACTTC. This translates into CASSSGTGTYNPSYF.

This sequence joins TRBV14 and TRBJ1-6; 10 bases align to TRBD1. From germline, CDR1 is SGHDN and CDR2 FVKESK. This CDR3 has 15 residues. Trimming at V came to 1 base and at J to 10 bases, leaving 4 bases not matched to a gene. CDR3 DNA: TGTGCCAGCAGCCAAGGGACAGGGGGTATATCACCCCTCCACTTT. This encodes CASSQGTGGISPLHF. Full variable domain (remainder filled in from reference TRBV14 and TRBJ1-6): EAGVTQFPSHSVIEKGQTVTLRCDPISGHDNLYWYRRVMGKEIKFLLHFVKESKQDESGMPNNRFLAERTGGTYSTLKVQPAELEDSGVYFCASSQGTGGISPLHFGNGTRLTVT.

This clone has only a few counts. The chain uses TRBV7-2 and TRBJ2-5, with a possible D match to TRBD2 (5 bases). With 6 bases removed from V and 7 bases from J, the gap between germline ends came to 18 bases. Germline-derived CDR1 and CDR2 are SGHTA and FQGNSA. The CDR3 spans 14 residues. DNA for the CDR3: TGTGCCAGCAGTTTCCCGCGGGCAGAGGCGACCCAGTACTTC. Translated: CASSFPRAEATQYF.

The CDR3 DNA reads as TGTGCCAGCAGTGGGGCGGAGACCCAGTACTTC. Amino acid sequence: CASSGAETQYF. V usage is TRBV6-1 and J usage is TRBJ2-5; D uncertain. Germline V CDR1 and CDR2: MNHNS, SASEGT. V lost 4 bases, J lost 5 bases, and 5 bases lay in between. This CDR3 is 11 amino acids long.

This chain connects TRBV4-1 to TRBJ1-5; no reliable D call. Germline-derived CDR1 and CDR2 are MGHRA and YSYEKL. The CDR3 spans 13 residues. The ends were cut back, 1 base at V and 5 bases at J, with 6 bases in the middle. The CDR3 region is CASSQGLYQPQHF. The CDR3 region has the DNA TGCGCCAGCAGCCAAGGACTTTATCAGCCCCAGCATTTT.

The rearrangement links TRBV27 to TRBJ2-5; D unresolved. This CDR3 has 12 amino acids. Germline V gene sequence: CDR1 MNHEY, CDR2 SMNVEV (reference sequence). Trimming cost V 3 bases and J 5 bases, with 7 bases left between them. CDR3 DNA sequence: TGTGCCAGCAGTTTGGATTCGGAGACCCAGTACTTC. Its protein is CASSLDSETQYF.

V is TRBV6-6 and J is TRBJ1-4, with TRBD1 matching 7 bases. With 5 bases clipped from V and 3 bases from J, the junction kept 9 bases outside the gene matches. The CDR3 runs 16 residues. Germline-derived CDR1 and CDR2 are MNHNY and SVGAGI (reference sequence). The CDR3 region is CASSGKNRGPNEKLFF. The CDR3 DNA reads as TGTGCCAGCAGTGGCAAGAACAGGGGACCTAATGAAAAACTGTTTTTT.

This chain joins TRBV7-2 and TRBJ2-3, with D unresolved. This CDR3 comprises 15 residues. V shed 3 bases and J shed 0 bases, with 10 bases lying between them. Germline lookup yields CDR1 SGHTA and CDR2 FQGNSA. Here the CDR3 DNA reads TGTGCCAGCAGCTTTCGGTCTCCCAGCACAGATACGCAGTATTTT. Translating it yields CASSFRSPSTDTQYF.

The V gene is TRBV4-1, the J gene TRBJ2-7; D is perhaps TRBD1 (5 bases). CDR3 size: 14 residues. Trimming pared 0 bases from V and 2 bases from J, leaving 8 bases between. Germline CDR1 reads MGHRA; CDR2 reads YSYEKL. The CDR3 here is CASSQDRRAYEQYF. In DNA form, the CDR3 reads TGCGCCAGCAGCCAAGATCGCAGGGCCTACGAGCAGTACTTC.

The chain links TRBV11-2 to TRBJ2-6, with a possible D match to TRBD2 (6 bases). The CDR3 runs 18 residues. V lost 2 bases to trimming and J lost 2 bases, with 16 bases between them. Germline V CDR1 and CDR2: SGHAT, FQNNGV. The CDR3 here is CASSLMLVGGTGANVLTF. DNA of the CDR3: TGTGCCAGCAGCTTAATGTTGGTCGGGGGAACTGGGGCCAACGTCCTGACTTTC.

The genes are TRBV6-1 and TRBJ2-1; D is undetermined. This CDR3 is built from 16 residues. Germline CDR1 reads MNHNS; CDR2 reads SASEGT. The V and J ends lost 2 bases and 0 bases respectively, with 11 bases between them. The CDR3 region has the DNA TGTGCCAGCAGTGAATCCAGACCCGGCTCCTACAATGAGCAGTTCTTC. Protein sequence: CASSESRPGSYNEQFF.

This rearrangement joins TRBV13 to TRBJ2-4; 8 positions match TRBD2. V dropped 4 bases and J dropped 3; count of bases not matched to a gene: 17. Germline V CDR1 and CDR2: PRHDT, FYEKMQ (reference sequence). The CDR3 is made up of 19 amino acids. CDR3 nucleotides: TGTGCCAGCAGCTCCGATCTACTAGCGGTTCGATCAGGCAAAAACATTCAGTACTTC. It translates to CASSSDLLAVRSGKNIQYF.

The rearrangement joins TRBV7-9 to TRBJ2-5; D call uncertain. Germline values: CDR1 SEHNR, CDR2 FQNEAQ (reference sequence). The CDR3 totals 13 residues. V was shortened by 7 bases and J by 2 bases, with 11 bases between the two germline ends. CDR3 nucleotide sequence: TGTGCCAGCAAAGGGTCCACTCAAGAGACCCAGTACTTC. It codes for CASKGSTQETQYF.

This chain connects TRBV9 to TRBJ2-7, with D hard to call. CDR1 is SGDLS and CDR2 is YYNGEE in the germline V gene. The CDR3 contains 11 residues. The V gene lost 3 bases and the J gene lost 6 bases, with 7 bases spanning the gap. CDR3 DNA sequence: TGTGCCAGCAGCGCCGGGCCCGAGCAGTACTTC. Its translation is CASSAGPEQYF.

The rearrangement links TRBV6-5 to TRBJ2-7; possibly TRBD2 for D (5 bases). The V and J ends lost 2 bases and 4 bases respectively, with 15 bases between them. There are 15 residues in the CDR3. The V gene's germline CDR1 is MNHEY and CDR2 SVGAGI. The CDR3 spells CASSYIAGSPYEQYF. The CDR3 DNA is TGTGCCAGCAGTTACATTGCGGGCAGCCCATACGAGCAGTACTTC.

This chain uses TRBV28 with TRBJ2-5, with D tentatively TRBD2 (5 bases). The V and J ends lost 4 bases and 7 bases respectively, with 13 bases between them. Germline V gene sequence: CDR1 MDHEN, CDR2 SYDVKM. The CDR3 sequence is 13 residues long. DNA of the CDR3: TGTGCCAGCAGTTCCGGCGGACTTCGGACCCAGTACTTC. It encodes CASSSGGLRTQYF.

The gene calls are TRBV6-5 and TRBJ1-1; 7 bases agree with TRBD1. This CDR3 has 16 residues. V was clipped by 2 bases and J by 1 base; unmatched bases: 7. Germline CDR1 reads MNHEY; CDR2 reads SVGAGI. The CDR3 is CASSYRAQGRNTEAFF. The CDR3 DNA reads as TGTGCCAGCAGTTACCGTGCACAGGGGAGGAACACTGAAGCTTTCTTT.

The J gene is TRBJ1-2, the V gene TRBV6-1, with 7 bases identical to TRBD1. The CDR3 runs to 14 residues. Germline V gene data show CDR1 as MNHNS and CDR2 as SASEGT. J was trimmed by 2 bases and V by 6 bases; bases with no gene match: 6. The CDR3 loop is CASREGAWNYGYTF. In nucleotides, the CDR3 is TGTGCCAGCAGGGAGGGGGCCTGGAACTATGGCTACACCTTC.

This chain connects TRBV4-2 to TRBJ2-7; maybe TRBD1 (6 bases). V was clipped by 3 bases and J by 3 bases, with 6 bases between them. The CDR3 covers 12 residues. Germline lookup yields CDR1 LGHNA and CDR2 YNFKEQ. The CDR3 DNA sequence: TGTGCCAGCAGCCAGGACAGCTACGAGCAGTACTTC. Translation: CASSQDSYEQYF.